Shown below are 4 T cell receptor beta chains from a single sample sequenced in a study of blood T cell repertoires in COVID-19 (dated by TCRdb to about 2020). Libraries were made using the immunoSEQ multiplex PCR assay. Held by TCRdb, this immuneACCESS table contains in-frame sequences only and omits some clones. Under half of the omission traces to an unresolved V gene where checked; the cause of the rest is unknown. Present in this sample are around 150,000 clones, roughly 89% of which were seen just once. The biggest ten clones account for 10% of the sample. Sequencing was carried out using peripheral blood. These receptors were taken from a woman in her seventies with COVID-19, enrolled during active disease.

This chain links TRBV7-9 with TRBJ1-2; D perhaps matches TRBD1 (5 bases). Per the germline V gene, CDR1 is SEHNR and CDR2 is FQNEAQ (reference sequence). The CDR3 is made up of 13 amino acids. V shed 2 bases and J shed 3 bases, with 7 bases lying between them. DNA for the CDR3: TGTGCCAGCAGCTTAACACAGGACTATGGCTACACCTTC. Its translation: CASSLTQDYGYTF.

The J gene is TRBJ2-5, the V gene TRBV19; 9 positions match TRBD1. The CDR3 is 15 residues long. J was trimmed by 0 bases and V by 5 bases; bases with no gene match: 4. In germline, CDR1 is LNHDA, CDR2 SQIVND (reference sequence). The DNA of the CDR3 is TGTGCCAGTAGTGACCGGACAGGGGACCAAGAGACCCAGTACTTC. It codes for CASSDRTGDQETQYF.

This clone was detected only once. The chain combines TRBV5-1 with TRBJ1-3, with 10 bases matching TRBD1. The germline V gene has CDR1 SGHRS and CDR2 YFSETQ. Losses at the gene ends were 4 bases for V and 4 bases for J; bases not matched to a gene: 5. CDR3 length equals 15 residues. CDR3 bases: TGCGCCAGCAGCGACCCGGGACAGGGGGGAAACACCATATATTTT. It translates to CASSDPGQGGNTIYF.

This chain uses TRBV5-8 with TRBJ1-5, with TRBD1 as a possible D gene (6 bases). Germline V CDR1 and CDR2: SGHTS, YDEGEE. The CDR3 is made up of 12 amino acids. Trimming stripped 3 bases from V and 5 bases from J, with 6 bases between. CDR3 sequence: CASSYRDQPQHF. CDR3 bases: TGTGCCAGCAGCTACAGGGATCAGCCCCAGCATTTT.